These 15 T cell receptor beta chains came from one sample sequenced in a study of T cells expressing NK-cell markers. With the 5' RACE reads reprocessed, TCRdb shows one record per CDR3 protein and no DNA. Its table records 500,000 to 700,000 distinct CDR3 sequences. Material: blood T cells: a sorted CD56 or NKG2C T cell subset, CD4+ or CD8+ T cells, or bulk PBMC T cells (not recorded which). The receptors stem from a man between 18 and 35 years old in good health.

This chain connects TRBV12-3 or TRBV12-4 to TRBJ2-2; the TCRdb D gene call, TRBD2, has no DNA to confirm it. This CDR3 has 15 residues. CDR3 amino acids: CASSYGSPGTGELFF.

This chain joins TRBV5-1 and TRBJ2-1. The CDR3 consists of 14 residues. Germline V gene sequence: CDR1 SGHRS, CDR2 YFSETQ. Here the CDR3 reads CASSLEDALGEQFF.

The chain combines TRBV24-1 with TRBJ2-1; TCRdb proposes TRBD1, but this gene call is untestable without DNA. This CDR3 is 13 amino acids long. Germline CDR1 reads KGHDR; CDR2 reads SFDVKD. The CDR3 reads CATSEPTGYEQFF.

The CDR3 loop is CSVEQVGEQYF. The genes are TRBV29-1 and TRBJ2-7. This CDR3 has 11 residues. Looked up from germline, CDR1 is SQVTM and CDR2 is ANQGSEA.

This chain joins TRBV5-1 and TRBJ1-4. Per the germline V gene, CDR1 is SGHRS and CDR2 is YFSETQ. The CDR3 contains 16 residues. The CDR3 reads CASSLSPAGTNEKLFF.

The chain links TRBV7-9 to TRBJ2-7; TCRdb's assignment of TRBD1 cannot be checked, as there is no DNA. Per the germline V gene, CDR1 is SEHNR and CDR2 is FQNEAQ (reference sequence). This CDR3 spans 14 amino acids. The CDR3 region is CASSQSDRAYEQYF.

The rearrangement joins TRBV5-5 to TRBJ2-1; TCRdb names TRBD2, which stays unverified in the absence of DNA. The CDR3 is made up of 15 amino acids. Germline V lookup: CDR1 SGHKS, CDR2 YYEKEE (reference sequence). CDR3 in amino acids: CASSLVVSLLGEQFF.

The J gene is TRBJ2-7, the V gene TRBV28; absent DNA, TCRdb's TRBD1 call cannot be checked. The length of the CDR3 is 17 residues. The germline V gene encodes CDR1 MDHEN and CDR2 SYDVKM. The CDR3 sequence is CASSPFITIPSSYEQYF.

The CDR3 is CASSPRTSGNVCEQFF. The chain has TRBV7-9 and TRBJ2-1; as DNA is missing, the TRBD2 call by TCRdb cannot be tested. From germline, CDR1 is SEHNR and CDR2 FQNEAQ (reference sequence). This CDR3 region has 16 residues.

This chain connects TRBV29-1 to TRBJ1-1. The CDR3 covers 15 residues. The germline gives CDR1 SQVTM, CDR2 ANQGSEA. The chain's CDR3 is CSVVKDSIMNTEAFF. Complete variable domain (other parts from reference TRBV29-1 and TRBJ1-1): SAVISQKPSRDICQRGTSLTIQCQVDSQVTMMFWYRQQPGQSLTLIATANQGSEATYESGFVIDKFPISRPNLTFSTLTVSNMSPEDSSIYLCSVVKDSIMNTEAFFGQGTRLTVV.

The V call is TRBV5-1, the J call TRBJ2-1; the D call from TCRdb, TRBD2, cannot be confirmed without DNA. There are 12 residues in the CDR3. Germline V gene lookup returns CDR1 SGHRS and CDR2 YFSETQ. The CDR3: CASSLYGGEQFF.

The chain couples TRBV11-2 to TRBJ1-6. CDR1 is SGHAT, CDR2 FQNNGV, per germline. The CDR3 spans 12 residues. The CDR3: CASSKVDSPLHF.

J is TRBJ2-1 and V is TRBV27; TCRdb names TRBD2, which stays unverified in the absence of DNA. Germline values: CDR1 MNHEY, CDR2 SMNVEV (reference sequence). CDR3 length equals 17 residues. The CDR3 sequence: CASSPIGTSGIYNEQFF.

The chain joins TRBV29-1 to TRBJ2-7; the TCRdb call, TRBD2, lacks DNA for checking. This CDR3 is 12 amino acids long. The germline CDR1 and CDR2 sequences are SQVTM and ANQGSEA. The CDR3 reads CSVPGGFGEQYF.

The V gene is TRBV7-8, the J gene TRBJ1-5; TCRdb reports TRBD1, a call that lacks DNA to check it against. The CDR3 extends over 17 amino acids. The germline V gene has CDR1 SGHVS and CDR2 FQNEAQ. The CDR3 sequence is CASSSEMTGVGNQPQHF.